One and the same sample provided the 14 T cell receptor beta chains below, sequenced in a study of Graves' ophthalmopathy and Graves' hyperthyroidism. The authors amplified TCR beta CDR3 regions, and they did so from RNA transcripts for repertoire sequencing. Second-round multiplex PCR followed a first-round RT-PCR using HTBI primers. TCRdb fed the multiplex PCR reads into MiXCR, producing one record per CDR3 protein. The sample has 560,000 or so distinct CDR3 sequences, less than 40% seen once. The sequenced material came from peripheral blood or thyroid tissue (not recorded which). The receptors here all came from an adult man with Graves' hyperthyroidism.

The CDR3 DNA reads as TGTGCCAGCAGAAGCAGTTACGAGGGGCTTGGCACTGAAGCTTTCTTT. This encodes CASRSSYEGLGTEAFF. J is TRBJ1-1 and V is TRBV7-9; D is possibly TRBD1 (5 bases). This CDR3 contains 16 residues. V shed 6 bases and J shed 4 bases, with 21 bases lying between them. CDR1 and CDR2 (germline): SEHNR, FQNEAQ (reference sequence).

This clonotype was observed a handful of times. The rearrangement links TRBV28 to TRBJ1-5; TRBD1 agrees at 8 bases. From germline, CDR1 is MDHEN and CDR2 SYDVKM. J was trimmed by 3 bases and V by 7 bases; bases with no gene match: 8. The CDR3 loop spans 15 amino acids. The DNA for the CDR3 is TGTGCCAGCACCTGGGACAGGAGGAACAATCAGCCCCAGCATTTT. The encoded protein is CASTWDRRNNQPQHF.

This chain links TRBV12-3 or TRBV12-4 with TRBJ1-5, with a possible D match to TRBD1 (6 bases). The ends were cut back, 6 bases at V and 7 bases at J, with 13 bases in the middle. The CDR3 runs 13 residues. CDR3 amino acids: CASSIGGGQPQHF. CDR3 nucleotides: TGTGCCAGCAGCATTGGGGGCGGGCAGCCCCAGCATTTT.

This chain uses TRBV20-1 with TRBJ2-6, with 7 bases aligning to TRBD2. This CDR3 contains 15 residues. Germline V gene sequence: CDR1 DFQATT, CDR2 SNEGSKA (reference sequence). V trimming: 6 bases; J trimming: 0 bases; junction bases outside the gene matches: 5. DNA of the CDR3: TGCAGTGCGGAAAGCGGGGTCTCTGGGGCCAACGTCCTGACTTTC. This encodes CSAESGVSGANVLTF.

About this clonotype: Given a much more abundant clone one base away, this may be a read error. The rearrangement uses TRBV12-3 or TRBV12-4 and TRBJ1-2; D unclear. CDR3 length equals 11 residues. CDR3 in amino acids: CANSFTSPHTF. The CDR3 DNA reads as TGTGCCAACAGTTTTACCAGTCCTCACACCTTC.

Notes on this clonotype: A read error may account for a junction end that differs from germline. The chain links TRBV7-9 to TRBJ2-7, with D possibly TRBD1 on 5 matching bases. Germline CDR1 is SEHNR and CDR2 is FQNEAQ (reference sequence). CDR3 length: 14 residues. CDR3 sequence: CASSQSAGLYEQHF. The CDR3 nucleotides are TGTGCCAGCAGCCAATCGGCAGGGCTCTACGAGCAGCACTTC.

This clonotype was seen ten or more times. This CDR3 reads CATSEGYDRGQSPKAQYF. The CDR3, as DNA: TGTGCCACCAGTGAAGGCTATGACCGGGGACAGTCCCCGAAGGCCCAGTACTTC. The V and J genes are TRBV24-1 and TRBJ2-5; 7 bases map to TRBD1. The CDR3 is 18 residues long. The germline V gene encodes CDR1 KGHDR and CDR2 SFDVKD. The V gene end was trimmed by 4 bases and the J gene end by 9 bases; junction bases not matched to a gene: 22.

As concerns this clonotype: Since a much larger clone is just one base distant, this may be a read error. The genes are TRBV4-1 and TRBJ1-5; D gene uncertain. The CDR3 has 14 residues. Germline CDR1 MGHRA, CDR2 YSYEKL. CDR3 in amino acids: CTSSPQYSNQPQHF. CDR3 in DNA: TGCACCAGCAGCCCCCAATATAGCAATCAGCCCCAGCATTTT.

About this clonotype itself: A single base separates this from a much larger clone, so it may be a read error. The rearrangement joins TRBV30 to TRBJ2-5; no firm D call. CDR3 length: 11 amino acids. Germline V gene lookup returns CDR1 GTSNPN and CDR2 SVGIG (reference sequence). The CDR3 DNA sequence: TGTGCCTGGAGTGTACAAGAGGCCCAGTACTTC. Protein product: CAWSVQEAQYF.

This clonotype was observed a handful of times. The chain employs TRBV5-6 and TRBJ1-1; D uncertain. Germline CDR1 and CDR2: SGHDT and YYEEEE. The V end lost 0 bases, the J end lost 7 bases, and 16 bases lay between the germline ends. CDR3 length: 15 amino acids. In DNA, the CDR3 is TGTGCCAGCAGCTTGGGCCGCTTTTTGTCGCTTGAAGCTTTCTTT. Protein product: CASSLGRFLSLEAFF.

This clonotype was seen a handful of times. The chain carries TRBV3-1 and TRBJ2-7, with 7 bases fitting TRBD1. V shed 6 bases and J 0 bases; nucleotides not matched to a gene: 8. Germline CDR1 LGHDT, CDR2 YNNKEL (reference sequence). The CDR3 is 15 amino acids. The CDR3 region has the DNA TGTGCCAGCAGGCAGAGGGGACAGACCTCCTACGAGCAGTACTTC. Protein: CASRQRGQTSYEQYF.

This clonotype was recorded many times. The chain couples TRBV29-1 to TRBJ1-4; the match to TRBD1 covers 9 bases. CDR3 length: 13 residues. Germline-derived CDR1 and CDR2 are SQVTM and ANQGSEA. Losses at the gene ends were 6 bases for V and 7 bases for J; bases not matched to a gene: 6. The CDR3 sequence: CSVQQGAGEKLFF. The DNA for the CDR3 is TGCAGCGTGCAACAGGGGGCAGGTGAAAAACTGTTTTTT.

Note on this clonotype: Because it lacks the conserved phenylalanine or tryptophan at the end, this CDR3 is likely a read error. The chain employs TRBV7-9 and TRBJ1-2; 7 bases agree with TRBD1. This CDR3 contains 16 residues. Germline V gives CDR1 SEHNR, CDR2 FQNEAQ (reference sequence). V was clipped by 1 base and J by 0 bases; unmatched bases: 5. The CDR3 DNA follows: TGTGCCAGCAGCTTAGTTCCGGGACAGCCTAACTATGGCTACACCATC. It codes for CASSLVPGQPNYGYTI.

In its sample, this clonotype was seen many times. This sequence joins TRBV20-1 and TRBJ2-7; 7 bases are shared with TRBD1. The germline V gene has CDR1 DFQATT and CDR2 SNEGSKA (reference sequence). The CDR3 extends over 18 amino acids. V was pared by 3 bases and J by 2 bases, with 19 bases of the junction left unmatched. The CDR3 nucleotides are TGCAGTGCTAGTAGTCGGACAGGTCTCATCGCCGGCACCTACGAGCAGTACTTC. Translated: CSASSRTGLIAGTYEQYF.